These 23 T cell receptor beta chains were sequenced from one sample in a study of low-dose radiotherapy and immunotherapy resistance in tumors. TRAV- and TRBV-specific primers primed first-strand cDNA, covering alpha and beta chains. Using a constant-region primer together with a V-primer adapter, TCRs were subjected to 15 to 25 PCR cycles of amplification. In TCRdb, the reads were re-called with MiXCR into one record per CDR3 protein. The profile shows just over 90,000 distinct CDR3 sequences, 20% to 25% of them singletons. Described time point: after trial treatment. Regarding treatment: LDRT plus nivolumab, ipilimumab, low-dose cyclophosphamide and aspirin (RACIN trial). Sequences were derived from PBMCs, sampled after low-dose radiotherapy plus immunotherapy. All receptors come from a female donor with ovarian cancer.

The chain joins TRBV6-2 or TRBV6-3 to TRBJ1-2; perhaps TRBD1 as D (5 bases). With 6 bases removed from V and 7 bases from J, the gap between germline ends came to 15 bases. CDR1 is MNHEY and CDR2 is SVGEGT in the germline V gene. CDR3 length: 13 amino acids. The CDR3 DNA follows: TGTGCCAGCAGCGACCCGGAGGGGACTGGCTACACCTTC. Translation gives CASSDPEGTGYTF.

This clonotype came up many times. The chain links TRBV18 to TRBJ2-3, with D possibly matching TRBD2 (5 bases). Germline V CDR1 and CDR2: KGHSH, LQKENI. The CDR3 runs to 12 residues. V lost 3 bases to trimming and J lost 6 bases, with 7 bases between them. In DNA, the CDR3 is TGTGCCAGCTCACCTGGCGGGGATACGCAGTATTTT. Translating it yields CASSPGGDTQYF.

This clonotype came up many times. This chain connects TRBV27 to TRBJ1-5; tentative D call: TRBD1 (5 bases). V was pared by 3 bases and J by 2 bases, with 8 bases between. This CDR3 comprises 14 residues. CDR1 is MNHEY and CDR2 is SMNVEV in the germline V gene (reference sequence). CDR3: CASSFRGRNQPQHF. The CDR3 coding sequence is TGTGCCAGCAGTTTTAGGGGACGCAATCAGCCCCAGCATTTT.

This clonotype appeared many times. This chain links TRBV5-1 with TRBJ2-1, with D possibly TRBD1 on 7 matching bases. V lost 0 bases to trimming and J lost 4 bases, with 14 bases between them. CDR3 length equals 16 residues. Germline V CDR1 and CDR2: SGHRS, YFSETQ. The CDR3 sequence is CASSLDGGGLYNEQFF. Written as DNA, the CDR3 is TGCGCCAGCAGCTTGGACGGAGGGGGCTTATACAATGAGCAGTTCTTC.

The gene calls are TRBV6-2 or TRBV6-3 and TRBJ2-7; 8 bases fit TRBD2. The trim removed 2 bases at V and 1 base at J, leaving 7 bases unmatched. This CDR3 region has 16 residues. Germline loops: CDR1 MNHEY, CDR2 SVGEGT. The CDR3 protein is CASSYTSGTKSYEQYF. CDR3 bases: TGTGCCAGCAGTTACACTAGCGGAACAAAATCCTACGAGCAGTACTTC.

This clonotype was seen repeatedly, ten times or more. The V gene is TRBV20-1, the J gene TRBJ2-3; tentatively, D is TRBD1 (5 bases). Germline assignment: CDR1 DFQATT and CDR2 SNEGSKA (reference sequence). CDR3 size: 15 residues. Trimming shortened V by 0 bases and J by 4 bases, and 14 bases separated the two germline ends. The CDR3 is CSARDPQGIADTQYF. CDR3 sequence (DNA): TGCAGTGCTAGAGATCCCCAGGGTATCGCAGATACGCAGTATTTT.

This clonotype was recorded at least ten times. The V gene is TRBV6-5, the J gene TRBJ2-1; D may be TRBD1 (6 bases). Between the trimmed V and J ends, which lost 5 bases and 3 bases, there was a span of 11 bases. The germline CDR1 and CDR2 sequences are MNHEY and SVGAGI. This CDR3 is built from 14 residues. CDR3 in DNA: TGTGCCAGCAGTCGACAGGCCCTCTACAATGAGCAGTTCTTC. This gives the protein CASSRQALYNEQFF.

This clonotype has at least ten counts. V and J are TRBV28 and TRBJ2-5; D perhaps matches TRBD1 (5 bases). Germline lookup yields CDR1 MDHEN and CDR2 SYDVKM. The CDR3 contains 13 residues. V lost 1 base to trimming and J lost 5 bases, with 8 bases between them. The CDR3 region is CASSLSGLETQYF. The DNA of the CDR3 is TGTGCCAGCAGTTTATCAGGGTTGGAGACCCAGTACTTC.

There are many counts of this clonotype. The junction differs from germline at one of its ends, possibly a read error. J is TRBJ2-1 and V is TRBV7-2; a weak D match, TRBD1 (6 bases). This CDR3 region has 14 residues. From germline, CDR1 is SGHTA and CDR2 FQGNSA. CDR3 protein: CASSQDRGYNEQFF. CDR3 DNA sequence: TGCGCCAGCAGCCAAGATAGGGGGTACAATGAGCAGTTCTTC. The whole variable domain, remainder taken from reference TRBV7-2 and TRBJ2-1, is GAGVSQSPSNKVTEKGKDVELRCDPISGHTALYWYRQSLGQGLEFLIYFQGNSAPDKSGLPSDRFSAERTGGSVSTLTIQRTQQEDSAVYLCASSQDRGYNEQFFGPGTRLTVL.

V and J are TRBV6-1 and TRBJ1-3, with a tentative D call TRBD1 (6 bases). Germline loops: CDR1 MNHNS, CDR2 SASEGT. The CDR3 has 16 residues. V was trimmed by 6 bases and J by 0 bases, leaving 15 bases between them. In nucleotides, the CDR3 is TGTGCCAGCAGCAGCCCCCAGGGGATCTCTGGAAACACCATATATTTT. Translated: CASSSPQGISGNTIYF.

This clonotype was observed at least ten times. This chain links TRBV19 with TRBJ2-7; D remains unclear. The CDR3 is made up of 13 amino acids. V lost 3 bases, J lost 0 bases, and 6 bases lay in between. CDR1 is LNHDA, CDR2 SQIVND, per germline (reference sequence). This CDR3 is CASSIGSSYEQYF. The CDR3 DNA sequence: TGTGCCAGTAGTATTGGATCCTCCTACGAGCAGTACTTC. The variable domain in full, completed from reference TRBV19 and TRBJ2-7, reads DGGITQSPKYLFRKEGQNVTLSCEQNLNHDAMYWYRQDPGQGLRLIYYSQIVNDFQKGDIAEGYSVSREKKESFPLTVTSAQKNPTAFYLCASSIGSSYEQYFGPGTRLTVT.

In its sample, this clonotype was seen once. The V gene is TRBV28, the J gene TRBJ2-3; TRBD1 matches at 9 bases. V shed 3 bases, J shed 1 base, and the junction held 8 bases outside the gene matches. The CDR3 has 17 residues. Germline CDR1 and CDR2: MDHEN and SYDVKM. CDR3 residues: CASSLGQGISGTDTQYF. The CDR3, as DNA: TGTGCCAGCAGTTTGGGACAGGGAATTTCTGGCACAGATACGCAGTATTTT.

This clonotype has just a few counts. It is unclear where the CDR3 begins or ends on the DNA, so no DNA is shown, and the CDR3 is as TCRdb lists it. The rearrangement links TRBV6-4 to TRBJ2-2; the DNA was not compared with TRBD2, the D call given in the table. The CDR3 contains 16 residues when both ends are counted. The germline CDR1 and CDR2 sequences are MRHNA and SNTAGT. The CDR3 sequence: CASRREMNTGELFFFF.

This clonotype was recorded at least ten times. As DNA, the CDR3 is TGTGCCAGCAGCCCCAGCATGAACACTGAAGCTTTCTTT. Translation gives CASSPSMNTEAFF. The chain joins TRBV7-9 to TRBJ1-1; D remains ambiguous. The V end was cut by 5 bases, the J end by 0 bases, with 7 bases between. The CDR3 consists of 13 residues. The germline V gene has CDR1 SEHNR and CDR2 FQNEAQ (reference sequence).

CDR3 residues: CASKQTGTGSSYNSPLHF. CDR3 sequence (DNA): TGTGCCAGCAAGCAGACCGGGACAGGGAGCTCCTATAATTCACCCCTCCACTTT. The V call is TRBV6-1, the J call TRBJ1-6, with 9 bases aligning to TRBD1. V was pared by 7 bases and J by 0 bases, with 10 bases of the junction left unmatched. Germline assignment: CDR1 MNHNS and CDR2 SASEGT. This CDR3 spans 18 amino acids.

In its sample, this clonotype was seen once. A far larger clone is a single base away, which makes a read error likely. The J gene is TRBJ2-7, the V gene TRBV5-4; tentative D call: TRBD2 (6 bases). Trimming left V 4 bases short and J 7 bases short, with 21 bases between. Germline V lookup: CDR1 SGHNT, CDR2 YYREEE (reference sequence). The CDR3 runs 15 residues. DNA for the CDR3: TGTGCCAGCAGCATGGGACTGGTGGAATACAATGAGCAGTACTTC. Amino acids: CASSMGLVEYNEQYF.

This clonotype appeared many times. The chain couples TRBV4-1 to TRBJ1-2; D may be TRBD1 (5 bases). Looked up from germline, CDR1 is MGHRA and CDR2 is YSYEKL. Trimming removed 2 bases at V and 6 bases at J, with 19 bases between. The CDR3 runs 16 residues. In DNA, the CDR3 is TGCGCCAGCAGCCAACCTGACCCGGGACCTGGCCATGGCTACACCTTC. Translating gives CASSQPDPGPGHGYTF.

This clonotype has at least ten counts. For the CDR3, the DNA is TGTGCCAGCAGTCCTGGGACACCCCAGGCCACTGAAGCTTTCTTT. It translates to CASSPGTPQATEAFF. The V and J genes are TRBV28 and TRBJ1-1, with D possibly being TRBD1 (6 bases). The CDR3 has 15 amino acids. Germline loops: CDR1 MDHEN, CDR2 SYDVKM. V was cut by 5 bases and J by 4 bases, with 17 bases left in between.

This clonotype has ten or more counts. The CDR3 sequence: CASSEGTGGADTQYF. Here the CDR3 DNA reads TGTGCCAGCAGCGAAGGGACAGGGGGGGCAGATACGCAGTATTTT. This chain links TRBV7-9 with TRBJ2-3; 11 bases fit TRBD1. CDR3 length: 15 amino acids. V lost 5 bases to trimming and J lost 4 bases; unmatched junction nucleotides: 5. Germline V gene lookup returns CDR1 SEHNR and CDR2 FQNEAQ (reference sequence).

This clonotype has at least ten counts. This chain connects TRBV13 to TRBJ2-1; D perhaps matches TRBD2 (6 bases). There are 12 residues in the CDR3. V lost 5 bases and J lost 13, with 15 bases in between. Germline assignment: CDR1 PRHDT and CDR2 FYEKMQ (reference sequence). The CDR3 DNA reads as TGTGCCAGCAGCCCGGGGGAACGTAGACAGTTCTTC. Translation: CASSPGERRQFF.

This clonotype was detected ten times or more. The V gene is TRBV6-5, the J gene TRBJ2-5, with a possible D match to TRBD2 (6 bases). CDR3 length: 14 residues. The V and J ends lost 0 bases and 2 bases respectively, with 7 bases between them. Germline-derived CDR1 and CDR2 are MNHEY and SVGAGI. CDR3 region: CASSYSGGQETQYF. The CDR3 nucleotides read TGTGCCAGCAGTTACTCCGGAGGGCAAGAGACCCAGTACTTC.

Points on this clonotype: Relative to the germline gene, one junction end is altered; a read error may explain this. The chain recombines TRBV5-3 with TRBJ2-7, with 11 bases aligning to TRBD2. TRBV5-3 is identified as an open reading frame with a role that is uncertain. The CDR3 totals 14 residues. The CDR3 sequence: CASSSRLAGYEQYF. DNA for the CDR3: TGTGCCAGCAGCTCCCGACTAGCGGGGTACGAGCAGTACTTC.

This clonotype was observed at least ten times. The V call is TRBV5-8, the J call TRBJ2-5; 7 nucleotides match TRBD2. The V segment lost 4 bases and the J segment 2 bases; nucleotides outside the gene matches: 11. CDR3 length equals 16 residues. In germline, CDR1 is SGHTS, CDR2 YDEGEE. The CDR3 coding sequence is TGTGCCAGCAGCCCGAACGGACTAGAATCTCAAGAGACCCAGTACTTC. As protein: CASSPNGLESQETQYF.